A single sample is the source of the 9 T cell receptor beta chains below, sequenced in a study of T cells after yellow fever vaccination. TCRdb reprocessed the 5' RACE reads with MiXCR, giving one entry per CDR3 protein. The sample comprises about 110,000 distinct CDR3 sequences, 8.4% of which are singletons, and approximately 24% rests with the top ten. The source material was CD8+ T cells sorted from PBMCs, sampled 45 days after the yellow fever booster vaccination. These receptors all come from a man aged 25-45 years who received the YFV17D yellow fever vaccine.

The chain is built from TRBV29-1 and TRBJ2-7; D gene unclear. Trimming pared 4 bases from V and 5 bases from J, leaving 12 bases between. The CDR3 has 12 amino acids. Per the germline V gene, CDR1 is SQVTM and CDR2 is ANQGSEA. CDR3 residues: CSVADPDNEQYF. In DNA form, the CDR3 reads TGCAGCGTTGCGGACCCAGATAACGAGCAGTACTTC.

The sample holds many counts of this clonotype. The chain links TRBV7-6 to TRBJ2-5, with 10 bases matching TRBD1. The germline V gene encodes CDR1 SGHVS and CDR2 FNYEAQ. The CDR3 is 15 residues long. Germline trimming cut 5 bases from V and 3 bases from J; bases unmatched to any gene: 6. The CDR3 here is CASSDTGTGEETQYF. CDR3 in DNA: TGTGCCAGCAGCGACACCGGGACAGGGGAAGAGACCCAGTACTTC.

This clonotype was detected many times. Here the CDR3 DNA reads TGTGCCAGCAGTACGGGGGGTTTTGCCTACAATGAGCAGTTCTTC. It encodes CASSTGGFAYNEQFF. The chain uses TRBV27 and TRBJ2-1, with 7 positions matching TRBD2. Germline V gene sequence: CDR1 MNHEY, CDR2 SMNVEV (reference sequence). The length of the CDR3 is 15 residues. J was trimmed by 2 bases and V by 5 bases; bases with no gene match: 6.

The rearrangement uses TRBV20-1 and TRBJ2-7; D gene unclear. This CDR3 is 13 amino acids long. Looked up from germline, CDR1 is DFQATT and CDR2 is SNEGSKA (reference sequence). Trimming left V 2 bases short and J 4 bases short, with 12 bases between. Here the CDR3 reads CSARSGVEYEQYF. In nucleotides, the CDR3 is TGCAGTGCTAGATCGGGTGTTGAGTACGAGCAGTACTTC.

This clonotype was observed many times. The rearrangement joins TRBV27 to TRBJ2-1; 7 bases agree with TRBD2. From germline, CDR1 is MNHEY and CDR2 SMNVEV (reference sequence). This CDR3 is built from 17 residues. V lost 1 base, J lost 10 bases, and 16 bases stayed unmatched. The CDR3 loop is CASSLYGTSVLESEQFF. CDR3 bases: TGTGCCAGCAGTTTATATGGCACTAGCGTGCTAGAATCAGAGCAGTTCTTC.

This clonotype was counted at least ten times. CDR3 in amino acids: CASSQGVRGSGTSAYNEQFF. The CDR3, as DNA: TGTGCCAGCAGCCAAGGGGTGCGGGGATCCGGGACTAGCGCGTACAATGAGCAGTTCTTC. The V and J genes are TRBV14 and TRBJ2-1, with 10 nucleotides matching TRBD2. V lost 1 base, J lost 4 bases, and 16 bases stayed unmatched. The CDR3 spans 20 residues. Germline-derived CDR1 and CDR2 are SGHDN and FVKESK.

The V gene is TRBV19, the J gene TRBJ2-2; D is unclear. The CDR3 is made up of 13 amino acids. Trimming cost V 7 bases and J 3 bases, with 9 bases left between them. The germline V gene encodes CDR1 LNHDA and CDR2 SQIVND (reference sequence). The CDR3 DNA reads TGTGCCAGTATAGTCGAGTACACCGGGGAGCTGTTTTTT. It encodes CASIVEYTGELFF.

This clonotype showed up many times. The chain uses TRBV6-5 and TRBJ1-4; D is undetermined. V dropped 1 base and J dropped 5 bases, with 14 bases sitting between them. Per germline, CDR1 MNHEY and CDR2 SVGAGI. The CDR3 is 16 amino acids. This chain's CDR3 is CASSYFRTERNEKLFF. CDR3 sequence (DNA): TGTGCCAGCAGTTACTTTCGGACGGAAAGAAATGAAAAACTGTTTTTT.

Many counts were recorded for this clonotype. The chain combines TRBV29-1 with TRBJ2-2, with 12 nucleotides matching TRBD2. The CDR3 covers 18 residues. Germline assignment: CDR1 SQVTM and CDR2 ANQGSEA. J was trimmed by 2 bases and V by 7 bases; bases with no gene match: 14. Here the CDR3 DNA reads TGCAGCGCTAAGTTAATGCTAGCGGGAGGGCCTAACACCGGGGAGCTGTTTTTT. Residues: CSAKLMLAGGPNTGELFF.